Below, 5 T cell receptor beta chains from the same sample are listed, as sequenced in a study of T cell repertoires in cytomegalovirus infection. One entry per CDR3 protein results from TCRdb running MiXCR on the reads. The data hold around 530,000 distinct CDR3 sequences, with roughly 29% observed a single time. What was sequenced was PBMCs. These receptors were collected from a human donor in good health (CMV status not recorded). Some clones in this sample may be carry-over from other donors' samples.

The CDR3 coding sequence is TGTGCCTGGAGTGTACCTGGGGACAGGGGGCTCATCGGGGAGCTGTTTTTT. Amino acids: CAWSVPGDRGLIGELFF. The chain carries TRBV30 and TRBJ2-2; TRBD1 aligns across 12 bases. The V gene end was trimmed by 0 bases and the J gene end by 7 bases; junction bases not matched to a gene: 9. This CDR3 region has 17 residues. Germline V lookup: CDR1 GTSNPN, CDR2 SVGIG (reference sequence).

The chain uses TRBV29-1 and TRBJ2-1, with TRBD1 identical over 8 bases. CDR1 and CDR2 from the germline V gene are SQVTM and ANQGSEA. Trimming removed 3 bases from V and 4 bases from J; junction bases left unmatched: 2. CDR3 length: 13 residues. CDR3 bases: TGCAGCGTTGAGCAGGGGGCGTACAATGAGCAGTTCTTC. Its translation: CSVEQGAYNEQFF.

This chain joins TRBV6-1 and TRBJ2-1; 8 bases match TRBD1. This CDR3 spans 13 amino acids. J was trimmed by 14 bases and V by 4 bases; bases with no gene match: 10. Germline assignment: CDR1 MNHNS and CDR2 SASEGT. In DNA, the CDR3 is TGTGCCAGCAGTGTACATTCGGACAGGGCTGAGTTCTTC. This sequence encodes CASSVHSDRAEFF.

This clonotype was counted ten times or more. This sequence joins TRBV7-2 and TRBJ2-5; a weak D match, TRBD1 (6 bases). Germline V gene lookup returns CDR1 SGHTA and CDR2 FQGNSA. The V and J ends lost 5 bases and 4 bases respectively, with 26 bases between them. The CDR3 runs 18 residues. The CDR3 protein is CASSRGMEQGAGVETQYF. The CDR3 nucleotides are TGTGCCAGCAGCAGGGGAATGGAGCAGGGTGCAGGGGTAGAGACCCAGTACTTC.

The rearrangement joins TRBV5-4 to TRBJ2-4, with no clear D. The CDR3 has 17 residues. Trimming cost V 0 bases and J 1 base, with 14 bases left between them. Germline CDR1 SGHNT, CDR2 YYREEE (reference sequence). CDR3 sequence: CASSLVAGPLAKNIQYF. The CDR3 DNA reads as TGTGCCAGCAGCTTGGTGGCCGGCCCCCTGGCCAAAAACATTCAGTACTTC.